This entry is about one T cell receptor beta chain. This record belongs to a study of blood T cell repertoires in COVID-19. Generated by immunoSEQ multiplex PCR, the TCRdb table keeps only in-frame clones and is missing some. The sample lists about 240,000 clones; around four fifths were seen once. The sequencing input was PBMCs or T cells enriched from blood (not recorded which). This sequence originates from a woman between 40 and 50 years old who had been exposed to COVID-19.

In nucleotides, the CDR3 is TGTGCCAGTAGTTGGGGGGGTGAAGCTTTCTTT. Protein sequence: CASSWGGEAFF. This chain joins TRBV19 and TRBJ1-1; TRBD1 might be the D (5 bases). The V end was cut by 5 bases, the J end by 7 bases, with 8 bases between. The germline gives CDR1 LNHDA, CDR2 SQIVND (reference sequence). The CDR3 runs to 11 residues. The whole variable domain, remainder taken from reference TRBV19 and TRBJ1-1, is DGGITQSPKYLFRKEGQNVTLSCEQNLNHDAMYWYRQDPGQGLRLIYYSQIVNDFQKGDIAEGYSVSREKKESFPLTVTSAQKNPTAFYLCASSWGGEAFFGQGTRLTVV.